The 21 T cell receptor beta chains presented below share a single source sample, sequenced in a study of Ad26.COV2.S vaccination and SARS-CoV-2 variants. Treatment given: roughly 19 received Ad26.COV2.S at low or high dose, single or two shots; several received placebo; per-sample allocation not given. Day 63 following the first vaccine or placebo injection was when the samples were taken. The table came from immunoSEQ multiplex PCR; TCRdb's copy has only in-frame clones and leaves some out. The sample contains some 340,000 clones, around 83% of which appear only once. The sequencing here drew on peripheral blood, taken in a trial of Ad26.COV2.S vaccine versus placebo. The receptors were gathered from a person aged 18-65 years who received the Ad26.COV2.S COVID-19 vaccine or a placebo.

The chain recombines TRBV19 with TRBJ1-1; 8 nucleotides align to TRBD1. The CDR3 runs 15 residues. Germline CDR1 LNHDA, CDR2 SQIVND (reference sequence). With 3 bases clipped from V and 2 bases from J, the junction kept 5 bases outside the gene matches. CDR3 sequence (DNA): TGTGCCAGTAGTATTCCAGGGGGCGGCAACACTGAAGCTTTCTTT. Translated, it gives CASSIPGGGNTEAFF.

Notes on this clone: Distinct nucleotide sequences in the sample also encode this CDR3. The rearrangement uses TRBV5-1 and TRBJ1-1, with D uncertain. The CDR3 covers 14 residues. The germline V and J ends were trimmed by 0 bases and 0 bases, with 6 bases remaining between them. CDR1 and CDR2 (germline): SGHRS, YFSETQ. CDR3 sequence: CASSLGSVNTEAFF. CDR3 nucleotides: TGCGCCAGCAGCTTGGGGTCGGTGAACACTGAAGCTTTCTTT.

The genes are TRBV7-2 and TRBJ1-6, with TRBD1 as a possible D gene (5 bases). The germline V gene encodes CDR1 SGHTA and CDR2 FQGNSA. V was shortened by 7 bases and J by 3 bases, with 19 bases between the two germline ends. This CDR3 spans 17 amino acids. CDR3 in amino acids: CASTYGKDKNYNSPLHF. Written as DNA, the CDR3 is TGTGCCAGCACTTACGGGAAGGACAAAAACTATAATTCACCCCTCCACTTT.

The rearrangement uses TRBV30 and TRBJ2-6; D is uncertain. CDR1 is GTSNPN, CDR2 SVGIG, per germline (reference sequence). V lost 0 bases and J lost 0, with 12 bases in between. The CDR3 covers 17 residues. In DNA form, the CDR3 reads TGTGCCTGGAGTGTGGATCGGGTTCCCTCTGGGGCCAACGTCCTGACTTTC. As protein: CAWSVDRVPSGANVLTF.

This chain connects TRBV27 to TRBJ1-1, with 8 bases matching TRBD1. The germline gives CDR1 MNHEY, CDR2 SMNVEV (reference sequence). Trimming at V came to 9 bases and at J to 6 bases, leaving 15 bases not matched to a gene. This CDR3 region has 15 residues. In nucleotides, the CDR3 is TGTGCCAGTCAGCAGGGTGGACAGGGCGGGGCTGAAGCTTTCTTT. This translates into CASQQGGQGGAEAFF.

The V gene is TRBV7-2, the J gene TRBJ2-5; D gene unclear. Germline lookup yields CDR1 SGHTA and CDR2 FQGNSA. V lost 5 bases and J 2 bases, leaving 18 bases between the germline ends. The CDR3 is made up of 16 amino acids. CDR3 DNA: TGTGCCAGCAGCCCCACGATAGACTCACCTCAAGAGACCCAGTACTTC. As protein: CASSPTIDSPQETQYF. Based on the CDR3 plus reference TRBV7-2 and TRBJ2-5, the full variable domain is GAGVSQSPSNKVTEKGKDVELRCDPISGHTALYWYRQSLGQGLEFLIYFQGNSAPDKSGLPSDRFSAERTGGSVSTLTIQRTQQEDSAVYLCASSPTIDSPQETQYFGPGTRLLVL.

The genes are TRBV4-3 and TRBJ2-3; 10 bases match TRBD1. The CDR3 is 15 residues long. Trimming removed 4 bases from V and 5 bases from J; junction bases left unmatched: 6. Germline V gives CDR1 LGHNA, CDR2 YSLEER. The CDR3 protein is CASSPGTGVGDTQYF. The CDR3 DNA reads TGCGCCAGCAGCCCCGGGACAGGGGTCGGAGATACGCAGTATTTT.

The chain uses TRBV9 and TRBJ2-5; D call uncertain. Germline V lookup: CDR1 SGDLS, CDR2 YYNGEE. V gave up 3 bases and J gave up 2 bases, with 14 bases separating them. The CDR3 totals 15 residues. The CDR3 sequence is CASSGGPRRQETQYF. CDR3 bases: TGTGCCAGCAGCGGAGGCCCCAGACGTCAAGAGACCCAGTACTTC.

This chain joins TRBV3-1 (or the pseudogene TRBV3-2) and TRBJ1-1, with D unclear. The CDR3 runs 14 residues. CDR1 and CDR2 from the germline V gene are LGHDT and YNNKEL (reference sequence). Trimming took 1 base from V and 1 from J, leaving 7 bases between them. CDR3 nucleotide sequence: TGTGCCAGCAGCCAAGGTTTCTCGAACACTGAAGCTTTCTTT. It codes for CASSQGFSNTEAFF.

This chain connects TRBV21-1 to TRBJ2-7; the table's D gene call, TRBD1, was not cross checked with the DNA. TRBV21-1 is labeled a pseudogene. This CDR3 has 16 amino acids. The CDR3 coding sequence is TGTGCCAGCAGCCGCGGCAGGGGCCCTGATAACTACGAGCAGTACTTC. Amino acid sequence: CASSRGRGPDNYEQYF.

A remark on this clone: Within the sample, other DNA sequences also encode this same CDR3. This sequence joins TRBV2 and TRBJ2-7; 12 bases are shared with TRBD2. This CDR3 contains 15 residues. Germline assignment: CDR1 SNHLY and CDR2 FYNNEI. V trimming: 3 bases; J trimming: 4 bases; junction bases outside the gene matches: 4. This CDR3 reads CASSDGLAGLYEQYF. The CDR3 DNA reads TGTGCCAGCAGTGACGGACTAGCGGGGCTGTACGAGCAGTACTTC.

With regard to this clone: This same CDR3 is encoded by further DNA sequences in the sample. The chain is built from TRBV9 and TRBJ1-2; D gene unclear. V was shortened by 0 bases and J by 1 base, with 4 bases between the two germline ends. CDR1 SGDLS and CDR2 YYNGEE come from the germline V gene. CDR3 length equals 13 residues. In nucleotides, the CDR3 is TGTGCCAGCAGCGTAGACAGTAACTATGGCTACACCTTC. This encodes CASSVDSNYGYTF.

The chain couples TRBV30 to TRBJ2-1; TRBD2 agrees at 13 bases. CDR3 size: 17 residues. Germline trimming cut 0 bases from V and 8 bases from J; bases unmatched to any gene: 10. Germline loops: CDR1 GTSNPN, CDR2 SVGIG (reference sequence). CDR3 bases: TGTGCCTGGAGTGTATTTAGGACTAGCGGGGGTGTATATGAGCAGTTCTTC. It is translated as CAWSVFRTSGGVYEQFF.

V usage is TRBV15 and J usage is TRBJ2-5; D perhaps matches TRBD2 (6 bases). Germline values: CDR1 LNHNV, CDR2 YYDKDF (reference sequence). The CDR3 contains 15 residues. V gave up 0 bases and J gave up 6 bases, with 14 bases separating them. The chain's CDR3 is CATSRDRGMEKTQYF. For the CDR3, the DNA is TGTGCCACCAGCAGAGATCGGGGGATGGAAAAGACCCAGTACTTC. The full variable domain, completed using reference TRBV15 and TRBJ2-5, is DAMVIQNPRYQVTQFGKPVTLSCSQTLNHNVMYWYQQKSSQAPKLLFHYYDKDFNNEADTPDNFQSRRPNTSFCFLDIRSPGLGDTAMYLCATSRDRGMEKTQYFGPGTRLLVL.

This rearrangement joins TRBV4-2 to TRBJ2-5; 9 bases line up with TRBD1. V lost 3 bases to trimming and J lost 2 bases; unmatched junction nucleotides: 7. The CDR3 runs to 16 residues. CDR1 is LGHNA and CDR2 is YNFKEQ in the germline V gene. The CDR3 region has the DNA TGTGCCAGCAGCCAGGATGGGACAGGGCTTCAAGAGACCCAGTACTTC. This gives the protein CASSQDGTGLQETQYF.

This rearrangement joins TRBV9 to TRBJ1-5; the D gene is possibly TRBD1 (6 bases). CDR1 and CDR2 from the germline V gene are SGDLS and YYNGEE. V lost 0 bases to trimming and J lost 8 bases, with 9 bases between them. The CDR3 contains 13 residues. CDR3 residues: CASSVEGGEPQHF. The CDR3 DNA follows: TGTGCCAGCAGCGTAGAGGGGGGAGAGCCCCAGCATTTT.

J is TRBJ1-2 and V is TRBV15, with TRBD1 identical over 8 bases. V lost 3 bases to trimming and J lost 3 bases; unmatched junction nucleotides: 12. The germline V gene has CDR1 LNHNV and CDR2 YYDKDF (reference sequence). CDR3 length: 17 residues. As DNA, the CDR3 is TGTGCCACCAGCAGTCCCGGGACAGGAGAGACGGACTATGGCTACACCTTC. Protein product: CATSSPGTGETDYGYTF.

V is TRBV12-3 or TRBV12-4 and J is TRBJ1-1, with 7 bases identical to TRBD1. After removal of 6 bases from V and 10 bases from J, the junction contained 8 bases not matched to a gene. The CDR3 spans 12 residues. The CDR3 region has the DNA TGTGCCAGCAGCCATCCTACAGGGGCAGCTTTCTTT. Its protein product is CASSHPTGAAFF.

The chain combines TRBV19 with TRBJ2-5; TRBD1 aligns across 7 bases. Germline V gives CDR1 LNHDA, CDR2 SQIVND (reference sequence). The CDR3 consists of 13 residues. The trim removed 6 bases at V and 5 bases at J, leaving 6 bases unmatched. The DNA for the CDR3 is TGTGCCAGTAGCCAGACAGGGACGGAGACCCAGTACTTC. This translates into CASSQTGTETQYF.

CDR3 nucleotides: TGCGCCAGCAAGTCTGTTACAGGCGGGGCGACTAATTCACCCCTCCACTTT. Residues: CASKSVTGGATNSPLHF. The rearrangement links TRBV4-1 to TRBJ1-6; TRBD1 might be the D (5 bases). V lost 7 bases and J lost 6, with 22 bases in between. The CDR3 runs to 17 residues. Germline CDR1 and CDR2: MGHRA and YSYEKL.

This clone came up once. The chain's CDR3 is CASSPGQGRNEKLFF. CDR3 nucleotide sequence: TGCGCCAGCAGCCCTGGACAGGGGCGAAATGAAAAACTGTTTTTT. The V call is TRBV4-3, the J call TRBJ1-4, with 9 bases fitting TRBD1. The CDR3 covers 15 residues. Germline trimming cut 4 bases from V and 5 bases from J; bases unmatched to any gene: 5. Per the germline V gene, CDR1 is LGHNA and CDR2 is YSLEER.